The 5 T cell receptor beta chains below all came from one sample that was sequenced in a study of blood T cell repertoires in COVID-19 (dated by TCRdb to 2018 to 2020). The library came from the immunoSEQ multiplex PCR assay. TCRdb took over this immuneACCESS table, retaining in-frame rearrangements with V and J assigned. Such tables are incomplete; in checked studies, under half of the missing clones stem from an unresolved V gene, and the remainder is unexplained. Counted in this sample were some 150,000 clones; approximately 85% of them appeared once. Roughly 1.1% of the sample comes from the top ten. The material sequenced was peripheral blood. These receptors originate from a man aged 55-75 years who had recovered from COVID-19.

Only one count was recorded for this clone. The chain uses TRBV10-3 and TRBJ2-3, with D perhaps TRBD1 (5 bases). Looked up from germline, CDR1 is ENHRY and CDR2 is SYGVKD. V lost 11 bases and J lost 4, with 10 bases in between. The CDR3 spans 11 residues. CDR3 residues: CAVLGADTQYF. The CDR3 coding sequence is TGTGCCGTCCTAGGGGCAGATACGCAGTATTTT.

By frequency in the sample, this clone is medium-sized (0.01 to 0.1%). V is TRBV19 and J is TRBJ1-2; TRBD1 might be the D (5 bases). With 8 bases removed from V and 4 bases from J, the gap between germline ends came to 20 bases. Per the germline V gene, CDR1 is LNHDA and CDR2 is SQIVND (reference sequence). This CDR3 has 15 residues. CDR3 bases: TGTGCCAGTGGCGGGATCCAGGGCAAGGGCTATGGCTACACCTTC. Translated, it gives CASGGIQGKGYGYTF.

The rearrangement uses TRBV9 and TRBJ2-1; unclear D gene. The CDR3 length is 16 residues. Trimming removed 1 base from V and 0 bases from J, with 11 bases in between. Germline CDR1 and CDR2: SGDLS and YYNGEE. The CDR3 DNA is TGTGCCAGCAGCGTATGGAGTGATCACTCCTACAATGAGCAGTTCTTC. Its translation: CASSVWSDHSYNEQFF.

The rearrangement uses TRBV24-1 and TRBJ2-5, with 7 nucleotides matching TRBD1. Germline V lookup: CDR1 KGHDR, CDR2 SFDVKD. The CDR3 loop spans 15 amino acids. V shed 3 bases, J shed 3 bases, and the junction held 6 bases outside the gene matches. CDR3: CATSDRKTGEETQYF. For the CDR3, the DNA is TGTGCCACCAGTGATCGCAAAACAGGGGAAGAGACCCAGTACTTC.

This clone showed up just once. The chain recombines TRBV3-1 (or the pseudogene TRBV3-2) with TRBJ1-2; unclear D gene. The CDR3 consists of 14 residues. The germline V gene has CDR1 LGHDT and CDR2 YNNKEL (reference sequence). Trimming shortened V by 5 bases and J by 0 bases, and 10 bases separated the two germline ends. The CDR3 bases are TGTGCCAGCAGCGCCACAAGTACTAACTATGGCTACACCTTC. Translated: CASSATSTNYGYTF.